These T cell receptor beta chains were read from a single sample in a study of neurological immune-mediated disorders. TCRdb re-analysed the 5' RACE reads in MiXCR, keeping a single row per CDR3 protein. The profile covers about 80,000 distinct CDR3 sequences, with less than 5.5% appearing a single time and 2.2% taken by the ten largest. Sequenced input: PBMCs. The receptors were sampled from a woman in her 30s with multiple sclerosis. CDR3s include the opening cysteine and the closing phenylalanine or tryptophan. A D gene is named only where the DNA matches it firmly. Rows may omit the clone size; those that give it use once, few, many or a size class.

D	size	J	V	CDR3	DNA
-	many	TRBJ2-2	TRBV6-6	CASARTGLGTGELFF	TGTGCCAGCGCGCGCACCGGGTTGGGGACCGGGGAGCTGTTTTTT
TRBD1	many	TRBJ1-5	TRBV19	CASSPGGNQPQHF	TGTGCCAGTAGCCCAGGGGGAAATCAGCCCCAGCATTTT
-	many	TRBJ1-4	TRBV20-1	CSASKGEGANEKLFF	TGCAGTGCTAGTAAAGGAGAAGGGGCTAATGAAAAACTGTTTTTT
-	many	TRBJ2-2	TRBV28	CASSREEALGGELFF	TGTGCCAGCAGCCGCGAGGAAGCCCTCGGCGGGGAGCTGTTTTTT
-	few	TRBJ2-5	TRBV18	CASSTTGIQETQYF	TGTGCCAGCTCAACAACAGGGATCCAAGAGACCCAGTACTTC
-	many	TRBJ2-5	TRBV6-6	CASSYVPGDETQYF	TGTGCCAGCAGTTACGTGCCCGGGGACGAGACCCAGTACTTC
-	many	TRBJ1-6	TRBV30	CAWTRSNSPLHF	TGTGCCTGGACCAGGTCAAATTCACCCCTCCACTTT
-	many	TRBJ2-7	TRBV10-3	CAISGSYEQYF	TGTGCCATCAGTGGCTCCTACGAGCAGTACTTC
TRBD1	many	TRBJ2-5	TRBV20-1	CGARIGQGPGGTQYF	TGCGGTGCTAGAATCGGACAGGGGCCGGGGGGGACCCAGTACTTC
TRBD1	-	TRBJ1-1	TRBV5-5	CASSLIRGGSEAFF	TGTGCCAGCAGCTTGATAAGAGGGGGCTCTGAAGCTTTCTTT
TRBD1	few	TRBJ1-1	TRBV12-3/TRBV12-4	CASSLGQVVPFF	TGTGCCAGCAGCTTAGGACAGGTGGTACCTTTCTTT
-	few	TRBJ2-7	TRBV20-1	CSARDLQGRYEQYF	TGCAGTGCTAGAGATCTGCAGGGACGCTACGAGCAGTACTTC
TRBD1	many	TRBJ2-3	TRBV29-1	CSVGQGGTDTQYF	TGCAGCGTGGGACAGGGGGGCACAGATACGCAGTATTTT
-	-	TRBJ2-1	TRBV29-1	CSVPTHEGQFF	TGCAGCGTGCCGACGCACGAGGGGCAGTTCTTC
-	many	TRBJ2-6	TRBV7-8	CASSLWGSGANVLTF	TGTGCCAGCAGCTTGTGGGGTTCTGGGGCCAACGTCCTGACTTTC
TRBD1	many	TRBJ2-3	TRBV6-5	CASSYSWTGSENTQYF	TGTGCCAGCAGTTACTCGTGGACAGGGTCGGAAAATACGCAGTATTTT
TRBD1	many	TRBJ1-4	TRBV20-1	CSPWGPSRTGGETTNEKLFF	TGCAGTCCCTGGGGACCGAGCAGGACAGGGGGCGAAACAACTAATGAAAAACTGTTTTTT
-	-	TRBJ1-5	TRBV5-1	CASSPDSYSNQPQHF	TGCGCCAGCAGCCCGGACAGTTATAGCAATCAGCCCCAGCATTTT
TRBD1	few	TRBJ2-7	TRBV20-1	CSASTGQVYEQYF	TGCAGTGCTAGCACCGGACAGGTCTACGAGCAGTACTTC
TRBD1	many	TRBJ2-3	TRBV10-3	CAITVTGEADTQYF	TGTGCCATCACCGTGACAGGGGAGGCAGATACGCAGTATTTT
-	-	TRBJ2-5	TRBV11-2	CASSFGSEGRKTQYF	TGTGCCAGCAGCTTTGGTAGCGAAGGAAGGAAGACCCAGTACTTC
TRBD1	-	TRBJ2-7	TRBV20-1	CSVSGTGGSSYEQYF	TGCAGTGTCTCCGGGACAGGGGGGTCGTCCTACGAGCAGTACTTC
TRBD2	few	TRBJ2-5	TRBV2	CASSPTSGSVGETQYF	TGTGCCAGCAGTCCGACTAGCGGGAGCGTTGGAGAGACCCAGTACTTC
TRBD2	many	TRBJ2-3	TRBV24-1	CATSDFGTSGRDTQYF	TGTGCCACCAGTGATTTTGGGACTAGCGGGCGAGATACGCAGTATTTT
-	once	TRBJ2-1	TRBV11-2	CASSENQGNEQFF	TGTGCCAGCAGCGAGAATCAGGGGAATGAGCAGTTCTTC
TRBD1	few	TRBJ2-1	TRBV7-9	CASREAGGQGGEQFF	TGTGCCAGCAGGGAAGCGGGCGGACAGGGTGGAGAGCAGTTCTTC
-	-	TRBJ1-1	TRBV5-1	CASSLNRVEKNTEAFF	TGCGCCAGCAGCTTAAACAGGGTAGAGAAAAACACTGAAGCTTTCTTT
-	many	TRBJ2-2	TRBV5-1	CASSLRAVGATTGELFF	TGCGCCAGCAGCCTCCGGGCGGTGGGGGCTACCACCGGGGAGCTGTTTTTT
TRBD2	many	TRBJ2-7	TRBV10-3	CAISGLSGGLRGEQYF	TGTGCCATCAGTGGATTGAGCGGGGGCCTTCGAGGGGAGCAGTACTTC
TRBD2	many	TRBJ2-7	TRBV20-1	CSARDLLAGSYEQYF	TGCAGTGCTAGAGATTTACTAGCGGGCTCCTACGAGCAGTACTTC
TRBD2	many	TRBJ2-5	TRBV7-8	CASIPAGGLRTQYF	TGTGCCAGCATCCCGGCGGGGGGCTTAAGGACCCAGTACTTC